The sample holds a few counts of the clone carrying this TCR beta chain. The antigen is unknown. One entry per CDR3 protein results from TCRdb running MiXCR on the RT-PCR reads. This sample has about 480,000 distinct CDR3 sequences, with approximately 10% found just once. Trimming cost V 2 bases and J 7 bases; bases outside gene matches: 3. Germline assignment: CDR1 SGHKS and CDR2 YYEKEE (reference sequence). The CDR3 is 14 residues long. The data are from a study of response to subunit inactivated influenza vaccine. Study results and limitations: That few new T cells are recruited by each seasonal influenza vaccination was the authors' suggestion.

The TCR was taken from a man over 45 who received an inactivated influenza vaccine. The chain recombines TRBV5-5 with TRBJ1-5; 10 bases fit TRBD1. The sample in question was PBMCs from blood, obtained 40 to 50 days after vaccination. The CDR3 loop is CASSFRDRGQPQHF. The DNA of the CDR3 is TGTGCCAGCAGCTTCCGGGACAGGGGACAGCCCCAGCATTTT.